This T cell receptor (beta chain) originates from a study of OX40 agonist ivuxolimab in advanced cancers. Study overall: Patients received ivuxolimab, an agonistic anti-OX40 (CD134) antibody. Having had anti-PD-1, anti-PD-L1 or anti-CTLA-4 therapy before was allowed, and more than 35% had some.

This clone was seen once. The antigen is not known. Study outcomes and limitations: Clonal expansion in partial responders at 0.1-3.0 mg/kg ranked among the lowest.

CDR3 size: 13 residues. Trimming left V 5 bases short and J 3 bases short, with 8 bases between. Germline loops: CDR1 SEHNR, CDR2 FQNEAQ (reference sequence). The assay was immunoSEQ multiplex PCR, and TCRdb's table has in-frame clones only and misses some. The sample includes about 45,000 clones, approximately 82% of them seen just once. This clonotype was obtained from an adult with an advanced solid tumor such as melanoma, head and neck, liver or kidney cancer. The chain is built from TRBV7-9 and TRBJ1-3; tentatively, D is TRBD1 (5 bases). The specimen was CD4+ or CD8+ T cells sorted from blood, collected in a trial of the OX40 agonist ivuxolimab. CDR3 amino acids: CASSQGGGNTIYF. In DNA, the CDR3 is TGTGCCAGCAGCCAGGGTGGTGGAAACACCATATATTTT.